This T cell receptor beta chain was captured in a study of blood T cell repertoires in COVID-19. As for the study in general: From the United States, Italy and Spain came samples of acute and convalescent COVID-19. PBMCs, B-cell-depleted T cells, or T cells were the source of the cDNA or gDNA that made up the material.

As handled by the study authors: Reference gene primers were amplified, and this amplification served to estimate nucleated cell counts. Only in-frame clones appear in the TCRdb table, and some are missing; sequencing was by immunoSEQ multiplex PCR. V and J calls and clone size come straight from that table; D and trimming were deduced from the DNA. The sample lists under 100,000 clones, approximately 86% occurring once. The germline V gene encodes CDR1 SQVTM and CDR2 ANQGSEA. CDR3 length: 16 amino acids. The junction had 8 bases not matched to a gene; V was cut back by 6 bases and J by 2 bases. Sequencing used peripheral blood. The receptor comes from a man aged 40-55 years with acute or convalescent COVID-19. V is TRBV29-1 and J is TRBJ2-5; 14 bases align to TRBD2. The CDR3 protein is CSVGGLAGVRQETQYF. DNA of the CDR3: TGCAGCGTGGGGGGACTAGCGGGAGTCCGGCAAGAGACCCAGTACTTC. The complete variable domain, with remaining parts taken from reference TRBV29-1 and TRBJ2-5, reads SAVISQKPSRDICQRGTSLTIQCQVDSQVTMMFWYRQQPGQSLTLIATANQGSEATYESGFVIDKFPISRPNLTFSTLTVSNMSPEDSSIYLCSVGGLAGVRQETQYFGPGTRLLVL.